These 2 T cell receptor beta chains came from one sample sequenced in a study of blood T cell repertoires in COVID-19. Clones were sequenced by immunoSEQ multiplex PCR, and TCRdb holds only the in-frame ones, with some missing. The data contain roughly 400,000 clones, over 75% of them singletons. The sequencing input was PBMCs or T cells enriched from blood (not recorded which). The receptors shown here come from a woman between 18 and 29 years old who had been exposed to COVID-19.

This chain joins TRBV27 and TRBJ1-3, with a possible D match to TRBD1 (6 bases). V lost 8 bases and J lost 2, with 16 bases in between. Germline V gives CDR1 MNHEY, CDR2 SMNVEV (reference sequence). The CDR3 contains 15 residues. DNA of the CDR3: TGTGCCAGCCGCCGAACCACAGGGACTGGAAACACCATATATTTT. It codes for CASRRTTGTGNTIYF.

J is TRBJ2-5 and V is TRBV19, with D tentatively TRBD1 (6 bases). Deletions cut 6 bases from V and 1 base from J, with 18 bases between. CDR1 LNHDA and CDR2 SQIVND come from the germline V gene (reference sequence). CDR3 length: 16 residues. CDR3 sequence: CASSSTRGLPQETQYF. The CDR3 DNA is TGTGCCAGTAGCAGCACCAGGGGTTTACCCCAAGAGACCCAGTACTTC.